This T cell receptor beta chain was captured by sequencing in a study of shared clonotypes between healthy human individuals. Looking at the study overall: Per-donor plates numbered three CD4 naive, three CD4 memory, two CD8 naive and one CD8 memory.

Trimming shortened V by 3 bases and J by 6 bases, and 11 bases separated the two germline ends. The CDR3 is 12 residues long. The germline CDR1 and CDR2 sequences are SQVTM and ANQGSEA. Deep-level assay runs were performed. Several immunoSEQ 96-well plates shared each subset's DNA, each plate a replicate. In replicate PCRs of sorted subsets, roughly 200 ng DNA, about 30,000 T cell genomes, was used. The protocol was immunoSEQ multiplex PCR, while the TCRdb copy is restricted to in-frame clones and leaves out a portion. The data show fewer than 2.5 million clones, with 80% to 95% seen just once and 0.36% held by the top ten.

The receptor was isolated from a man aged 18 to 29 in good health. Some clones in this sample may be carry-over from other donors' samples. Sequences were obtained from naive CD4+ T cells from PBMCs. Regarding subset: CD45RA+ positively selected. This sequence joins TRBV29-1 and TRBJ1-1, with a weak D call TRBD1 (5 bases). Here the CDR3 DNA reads TGCAGCGTTGACAGGGATTGGGCTGAAGCTTTCTTT. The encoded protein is CSVDRDWAEAFF.